These T cell receptor beta chains were read from a single sample in a study of cytomegalovirus exposure and HLA in healthy donors. Libraries were prepared by immunoSEQ multiplex PCR; TCRdb keeps only in-frame clonotypes and omits some of them. The top ten clones hold 12% to 15% of a sample with some 180,000 clones, about 84% of them seen once. Sequenced input: PBMCs. Receptor source: a woman younger than 45 in good health and CMV-seropositive. Each CDR3 is given with its conserved first and last residue. Fields, in order: J gene, V gene, clone size, D gene, CDR3 DNA, CDR3 protein. A D gene is named only where the DNA matches it firmly. Part of the rows lack a size; the others show once, few, many or a class for expanded clones.

TRBJ1-2,TRBV2,-,-,TGTGCCAGCAAATGGAGGGACTATGGCTACACCTTC,CASKWRDYGYTF
TRBJ1-2,TRBV11-1,-,TRBD1,TGTGCCAGCAGCGGGTACCGGGACAGCTATTCTAATGGCTACACCTTC,CASSGYRDSYSNGYTF
TRBJ2-1,TRBV5-6,-,TRBD1,TGTGCAAGTGGACAGGGCCTCAATGAGCAGTTCTTC,CASGQGLNEQFF
TRBJ2-2,TRBV7-6,few,-,TGTGCCAGCAGCTTATACGGCGTCAGGGGGAACACCGGGGAGCTGTTTTTT,CASSLYGVRGNTGELFF
TRBJ1-1,TRBV30,-,-,TGTGCCTGGAGGCCACTTCTGAACACTGAAGCTTTCTTT,CAWRPLLNTEAFF
TRBJ1-2,TRBV7-9,once,-,TGTGCCAGCAGCTCGGTAGGGGGTTTAGGCTACACCTTC,CASSSVGGLGYTF
TRBJ2-5,TRBV5-1,-,TRBD2,TGCGCCAGCAGCTTGGCCAGCGGGGGGGGGAAGACCCAGTACTTC,CASSLASGGGKTQYF
TRBJ2-2,TRBV5-1,-,-,TGCGCCAGCAGCTTCGGCTTAGGGGGTAACACCGGGGAGCTGTTTTTT,CASSFGLGGNTGELFF
TRBJ2-5,TRBV5-4,-,TRBD1,TGTGCCAGCAGCTTAGGGACAGGGGGTTTAGAGACCCAGTACTTC,CASSLGTGGLETQYF
TRBJ2-7,TRBV27,once,TRBD1,TGTGCCAGCAGTTTAAAAACAGGGGGCTTCTACGAGCAGTACTTC,CASSLKTGGFYEQYF
TRBJ2-2,TRBV19,-,-,TGTGCCAGTAGGGACAGACCCACCGGGGAGCTGTTTTTT,CASRDRPTGELFF
TRBJ2-5,TRBV11-2,-,-,TGTGCCAGCAGCTTAGTCTTAGGAGGTGGGGAGACCCAGTACTTC,CASSLVLGGGETQYF
TRBJ2-3,TRBV4-3,few,-,TGCGCCAGCAGCCAAGAAGGAGGGCGTCCCACGGCGCAGTATTTT,CASSQEGGRPTAQYF
TRBJ2-1,TRBV7-9,-,TRBD2,TGTGCCAGCAGATATTTAGCGGGAGGTAGCAATGAGCAGTTCTTC,CASRYLAGGSNEQFF
TRBJ2-3,TRBV28,few,-,TGTGCCAGCAGTTTTTTGGCAAGCACAGATACGCAGTATTTT,CASSFLASTDTQYF
TRBJ2-5,TRBV28,-,-,TGTGCCAGCAGTCGAATCCAGGGGCGGGAGACCCAGTACTTC,CASSRIQGRETQYF
TRBJ2-7,TRBV28,-,-,TGTGCCAGCAGTGCCTCGAGCGAGCAGTACTTC,CASSASSEQYF
TRBJ1-1,TRBV7-2,-,-,TGTGTCAGCAGCCTTTTTGCTGCCAAATTAGACACTGAAGCTTTCTTT,CVSSLFAAKLDTEAFF
TRBJ1-1,TRBV19,-,-,TGTGCCAGTAGTACCGTTGAGTTGGCTTTCTTT,CASSTVELAFF
TRBJ1-2,TRBV7-9,-,-,TGTGCCAGCAGCTTGAGGGAGGACTATGGCTACACCTTC,CASSLREDYGYTF
TRBJ2-7,TRBV6-6,once,TRBD2,TGTGCCAGCAGTCAAAGGGAGGGGAGGAAGTACTTC,CASSQREGRKYF
TRBJ1-5,TRBV28,-,-,TGTGCCAGCAGCCAAACTCTTGACAGTAATCAGCCCCAGCATTTT,CASSQTLDSNQPQHF